A selection of T cell receptor beta chains follows, all from one sample in a study of shared clonotypes between healthy human individuals. The table came from immunoSEQ multiplex PCR; TCRdb's copy has only in-frame clones and leaves some out. Found here are 2 million or so clones, roughly 95% of them singletons; the top ten hold around 0.13%. The sequencing sample was made of naive CD4+ T cells sorted from blood. The receptors stem from a man between 18 and 35 years old in good health. CDR3s include the opening cysteine and the closing phenylalanine or tryptophan. Each record gives: D gene, V gene, J gene, clone size, CDR3 DNA, CDR3 protein. The D gene is left open where the match is weak. The size of a clone is reported for some rows only, either as once, few or many, or as a class for expanded clones.

D: TRBD1; V: TRBV7-7; J: TRBJ2-5; size: once; DNA: TGTGCTAGCAGCCCCCGGACAGGGGGAGAGACCCAGTACTTC; CDR3: CASSPRTGGETQYF
D: TRBD1; V: TRBV5-4; J: TRBJ2-7; size: .; DNA: TGTGCCAGCAGCTTGAGGGGGACAGGGGGCGGAGAGCAGTACTTC; CDR3: CASSLRGTGGGEQYF
D: TRBD2; V: TRBV5-1; J: TRBJ2-7; size: .; DNA: TGCGCCAGCAGCTTGAACGGGGGGGCCTACGAGCAGTACTTC; CDR3: CASSLNGGAYEQYF
D: .; V: TRBV5-6; J: TRBJ2-7; size: .; DNA: TGTGCCAGCAGCTTGACTAGATCCTACGAGCAGTACTTC; CDR3: CASSLTRSYEQYF
D: TRBD2; V: TRBV7-2; J: TRBJ2-1; size: .; DNA: TGTGCCAGCAGCGAGCTTGGGCGGGAGAGCGTATCCTACAATGAGCAGTTCTTC; CDR3: CASSELGRESVSYNEQFF
D: .; V: TRBV29-1; J: TRBJ1-4; size: .; DNA: TGCAGCGTTGGACTGGTTAATGAAAAACTGTTTTTT; CDR3: CSVGLVNEKLFF
D: TRBD1; V: TRBV2; J: TRBJ1-1; size: .; DNA: TGTGCCAGCAGACCCGCCCTGGACAGGGGGACTGAAGCTTTCTTT; CDR3: CASRPALDRGTEAFF
D: TRBD1; V: TRBV14; J: TRBJ1-2; size: .; DNA: TGTGCCAGCAGCTCCAGGGGGCTTAACTATGGCTACACCTTC; CDR3: CASSSRGLNYGYTF
D: TRBD1; V: TRBV10-3; J: TRBJ2-7; size: .; DNA: TGTGCCATCAGTGAACGACAGGGGAACGAGCAGTACTTC; CDR3: CAISERQGNEQYF
D: .; V: TRBV4-3; J: TRBJ2-7; size: .; DNA: TGCGCCAGCAGCCACGCAGACAAGACCTACGAGCAGTACTTC; CDR3: CASSHADKTYEQYF
D: TRBD1; V: TRBV2; J: TRBJ2-2; size: .; DNA: TGTGCCAGCACCGGAGGCTGGACAGGGCTCACCGGGGAGCTGTTTTTT; CDR3: CASTGGWTGLTGELFF
D: TRBD1; V: TRBV28; J: TRBJ2-5; size: .; DNA: TGTGCCAGCAGTTTCCGGGACAGGGGAGAGACCCAGTACTTC; CDR3: CASSFRDRGETQYF
D: .; V: TRBV6-5; J: TRBJ2-7; size: .; DNA: TGTGCCAGCAGTTACTATGGGGGAAAGGCCTACGAGCAGTACTTC; CDR3: CASSYYGGKAYEQYF
D: .; V: TRBV6-5; J: TRBJ1-3; size: .; DNA: TGTGCCAGCAGTAATACTGCAAACACCATATATTTT; CDR3: CASSNTANTIYF
D: .; V: TRBV18; J: TRBJ1-2; size: many; DNA: TGTGCCAGCCGGGCGGCAGGGACGGATGGCTACACCTTC; CDR3: CASRAAGTDGYTF
D: .; V: TRBV5-1; J: TRBJ2-4; size: .; DNA: TGCGCCAGCAGCAGCGGGTCCCAGGGAAACATTCAGTACTTC; CDR3: CASSSGSQGNIQYF
D: TRBD2; V: TRBV5-4; J: TRBJ2-1; size: .; DNA: TGTGCCAGCAGCTCTAAGCGGGAGAGGGCCAATGAGCAGTTCTTC; CDR3: CASSSKRERANEQFF
D: TRBD1; V: TRBV28; J: TRBJ1-5; size: .; DNA: TGTGCCAGCAGTGCGGACAGGACAGGCAAAAGCAATCAGCCCCAGCATTTT; CDR3: CASSADRTGKSNQPQHF
D: .; V: TRBV9; J: TRBJ1-6; size: .; DNA: TGTGCCAGCAGCGTAGAGGGGACATATAATTCACCCCTCCACTTT; CDR3: CASSVEGTYNSPLHF
D: .; V: TRBV6-1; J: TRBJ1-2; size: .; DNA: TGTGCCAGCAGTTCTCGGATTGGCTACACCTTC; CDR3: CASSSRIGYTF
D: TRBD2; V: TRBV6-5; J: TRBJ2-3; size: .; DNA: TGTGCCAGCAGTTGGACTAGCGTCACAGATACGCAGTATTTT; CDR3: CASSWTSVTDTQYF
D: .; V: TRBV28; J: TRBJ1-5; size: .; DNA: TGTGCCAGCAGTTTATCCAGTACTAATCAGCCCCAGCATTTT; CDR3: CASSLSSTNQPQHF
D: .; V: TRBV7-2; J: TRBJ2-7; size: .; DNA: TGTGCCAGCAGCCATTCCTGGGGGGAGAGATCCTACGAGCAGTACTTC; CDR3: CASSHSWGERSYEQYF
D: TRBD1; V: TRBV7-2; J: TRBJ1-5; size: .; DNA: TGTGCCAGCAGCCAACAGGGGGTGGGTCAGCCCCAGCATTTT; CDR3: CASSQQGVGQPQHF
D: TRBD1; V: TRBV5-6; J: TRBJ1-2; size: .; DNA: TGTGCCAGCAGCTTGGGTGAGACAGGGGGCTTTGGCTACACCTTC; CDR3: CASSLGETGGFGYTF